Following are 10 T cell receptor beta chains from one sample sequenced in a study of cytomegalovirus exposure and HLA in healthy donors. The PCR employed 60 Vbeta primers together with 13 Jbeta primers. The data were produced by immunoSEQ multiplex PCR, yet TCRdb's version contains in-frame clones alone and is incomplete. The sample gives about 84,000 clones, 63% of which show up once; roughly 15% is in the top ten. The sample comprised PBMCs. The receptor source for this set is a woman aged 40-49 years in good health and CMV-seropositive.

The CDR3: CSVEDVDGAGDPDTQYF. CDR3 nucleotide sequence: TGCAGCGTTGAAGATGTAGACGGAGCGGGAGACCCAGATACGCAGTATTTT. The chain carries TRBV29-1 and TRBJ2-3; TRBD2 matches 8 bases. V was clipped by 0 bases and J by 4 bases; unmatched bases: 12. The CDR3 is 17 residues long. Germline values: CDR1 SQVTM, CDR2 ANQGSEA.

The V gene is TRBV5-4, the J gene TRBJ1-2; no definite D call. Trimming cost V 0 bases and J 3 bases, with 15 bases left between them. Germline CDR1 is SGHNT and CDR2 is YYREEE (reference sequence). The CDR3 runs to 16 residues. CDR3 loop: CASSLAGEGLHYGYTF. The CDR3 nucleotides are TGTGCCAGCAGCTTGGCCGGGGAGGGTCTTCACTATGGCTACACCTTC.

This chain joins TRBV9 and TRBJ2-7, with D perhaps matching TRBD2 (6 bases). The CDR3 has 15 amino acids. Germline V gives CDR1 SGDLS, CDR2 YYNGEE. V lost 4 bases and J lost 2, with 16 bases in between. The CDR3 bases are TGTGCCAGCAGCCCAAGACCGGGAGCAACCTACGAGCAGTACTTC. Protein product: CASSPRPGATYEQYF.

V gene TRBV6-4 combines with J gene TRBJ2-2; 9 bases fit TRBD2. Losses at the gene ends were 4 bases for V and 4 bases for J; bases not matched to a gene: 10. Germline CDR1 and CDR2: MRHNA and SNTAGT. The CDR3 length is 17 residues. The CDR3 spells CASSGPAGGRGTGELFF. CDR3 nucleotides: TGTGCCAGCAGTGGTCCCGCCGGCGGGAGGGGCACCGGGGAGCTGTTTTTT.

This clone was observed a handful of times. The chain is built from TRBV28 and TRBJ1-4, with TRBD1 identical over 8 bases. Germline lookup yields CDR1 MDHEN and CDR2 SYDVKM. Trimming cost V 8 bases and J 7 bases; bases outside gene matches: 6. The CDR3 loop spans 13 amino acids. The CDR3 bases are TGTGCCAGCGGTCGGACAGGGAGTGAAAAACTGTTTTTT. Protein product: CASGRTGSEKLFF.

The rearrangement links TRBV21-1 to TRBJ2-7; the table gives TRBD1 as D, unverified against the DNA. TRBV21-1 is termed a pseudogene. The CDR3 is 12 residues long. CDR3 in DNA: TGTGCCAGCAGCAGACAGGTTTACGAGCAGTACTTC. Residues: CASSRQVYEQYF.

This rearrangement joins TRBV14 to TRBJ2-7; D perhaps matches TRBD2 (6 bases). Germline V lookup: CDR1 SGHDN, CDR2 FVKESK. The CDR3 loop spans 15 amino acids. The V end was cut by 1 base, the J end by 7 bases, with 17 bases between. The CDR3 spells CASSQAPGGLEEQYF. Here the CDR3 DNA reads TGTGCCAGCAGCCAAGCACCCGGAGGGCTGGAAGAGCAGTACTTC.

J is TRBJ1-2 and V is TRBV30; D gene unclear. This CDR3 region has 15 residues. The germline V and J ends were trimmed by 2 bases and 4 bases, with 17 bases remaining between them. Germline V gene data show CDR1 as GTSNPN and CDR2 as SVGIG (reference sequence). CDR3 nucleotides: TGTGCCTGGAGTTCTGGAGGAGGGTCAAGCTATGGCTACACCTTC. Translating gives CAWSSGGGSSYGYTF.

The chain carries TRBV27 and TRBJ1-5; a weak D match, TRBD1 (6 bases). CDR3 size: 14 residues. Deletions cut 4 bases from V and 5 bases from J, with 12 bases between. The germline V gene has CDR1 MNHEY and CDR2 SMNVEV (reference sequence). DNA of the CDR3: TGTGCCAGCAGTTATAAGGACAGCCATCAGCCCCAGCATTTT. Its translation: CASSYKDSHQPQHF.

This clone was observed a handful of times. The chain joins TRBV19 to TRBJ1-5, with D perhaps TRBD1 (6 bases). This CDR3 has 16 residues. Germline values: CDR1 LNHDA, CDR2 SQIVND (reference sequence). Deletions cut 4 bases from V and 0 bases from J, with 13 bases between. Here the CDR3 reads CASSKQGPNSNQPQHF. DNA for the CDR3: TGTGCCAGTAGTAAACAGGGACCTAATAGCAATCAGCCCCAGCATTTT.